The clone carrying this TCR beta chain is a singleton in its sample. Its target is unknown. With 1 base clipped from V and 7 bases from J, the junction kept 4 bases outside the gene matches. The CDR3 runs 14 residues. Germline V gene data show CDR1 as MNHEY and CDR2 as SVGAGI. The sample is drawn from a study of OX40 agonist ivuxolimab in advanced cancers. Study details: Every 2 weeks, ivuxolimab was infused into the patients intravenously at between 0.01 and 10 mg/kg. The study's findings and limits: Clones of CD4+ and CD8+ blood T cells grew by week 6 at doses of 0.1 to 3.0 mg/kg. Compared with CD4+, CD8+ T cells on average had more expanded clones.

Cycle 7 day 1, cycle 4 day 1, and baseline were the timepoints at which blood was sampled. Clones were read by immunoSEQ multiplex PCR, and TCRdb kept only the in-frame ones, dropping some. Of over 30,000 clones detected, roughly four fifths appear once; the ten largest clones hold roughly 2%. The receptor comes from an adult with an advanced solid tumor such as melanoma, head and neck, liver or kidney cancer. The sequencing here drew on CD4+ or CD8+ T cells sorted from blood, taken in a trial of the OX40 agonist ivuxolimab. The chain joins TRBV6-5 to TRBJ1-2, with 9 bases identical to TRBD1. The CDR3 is CASSYWDRAGGYTF. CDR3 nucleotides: TGTGCCAGCAGTTACTGGGACAGGGCGGGTGGCTACACCTTC.